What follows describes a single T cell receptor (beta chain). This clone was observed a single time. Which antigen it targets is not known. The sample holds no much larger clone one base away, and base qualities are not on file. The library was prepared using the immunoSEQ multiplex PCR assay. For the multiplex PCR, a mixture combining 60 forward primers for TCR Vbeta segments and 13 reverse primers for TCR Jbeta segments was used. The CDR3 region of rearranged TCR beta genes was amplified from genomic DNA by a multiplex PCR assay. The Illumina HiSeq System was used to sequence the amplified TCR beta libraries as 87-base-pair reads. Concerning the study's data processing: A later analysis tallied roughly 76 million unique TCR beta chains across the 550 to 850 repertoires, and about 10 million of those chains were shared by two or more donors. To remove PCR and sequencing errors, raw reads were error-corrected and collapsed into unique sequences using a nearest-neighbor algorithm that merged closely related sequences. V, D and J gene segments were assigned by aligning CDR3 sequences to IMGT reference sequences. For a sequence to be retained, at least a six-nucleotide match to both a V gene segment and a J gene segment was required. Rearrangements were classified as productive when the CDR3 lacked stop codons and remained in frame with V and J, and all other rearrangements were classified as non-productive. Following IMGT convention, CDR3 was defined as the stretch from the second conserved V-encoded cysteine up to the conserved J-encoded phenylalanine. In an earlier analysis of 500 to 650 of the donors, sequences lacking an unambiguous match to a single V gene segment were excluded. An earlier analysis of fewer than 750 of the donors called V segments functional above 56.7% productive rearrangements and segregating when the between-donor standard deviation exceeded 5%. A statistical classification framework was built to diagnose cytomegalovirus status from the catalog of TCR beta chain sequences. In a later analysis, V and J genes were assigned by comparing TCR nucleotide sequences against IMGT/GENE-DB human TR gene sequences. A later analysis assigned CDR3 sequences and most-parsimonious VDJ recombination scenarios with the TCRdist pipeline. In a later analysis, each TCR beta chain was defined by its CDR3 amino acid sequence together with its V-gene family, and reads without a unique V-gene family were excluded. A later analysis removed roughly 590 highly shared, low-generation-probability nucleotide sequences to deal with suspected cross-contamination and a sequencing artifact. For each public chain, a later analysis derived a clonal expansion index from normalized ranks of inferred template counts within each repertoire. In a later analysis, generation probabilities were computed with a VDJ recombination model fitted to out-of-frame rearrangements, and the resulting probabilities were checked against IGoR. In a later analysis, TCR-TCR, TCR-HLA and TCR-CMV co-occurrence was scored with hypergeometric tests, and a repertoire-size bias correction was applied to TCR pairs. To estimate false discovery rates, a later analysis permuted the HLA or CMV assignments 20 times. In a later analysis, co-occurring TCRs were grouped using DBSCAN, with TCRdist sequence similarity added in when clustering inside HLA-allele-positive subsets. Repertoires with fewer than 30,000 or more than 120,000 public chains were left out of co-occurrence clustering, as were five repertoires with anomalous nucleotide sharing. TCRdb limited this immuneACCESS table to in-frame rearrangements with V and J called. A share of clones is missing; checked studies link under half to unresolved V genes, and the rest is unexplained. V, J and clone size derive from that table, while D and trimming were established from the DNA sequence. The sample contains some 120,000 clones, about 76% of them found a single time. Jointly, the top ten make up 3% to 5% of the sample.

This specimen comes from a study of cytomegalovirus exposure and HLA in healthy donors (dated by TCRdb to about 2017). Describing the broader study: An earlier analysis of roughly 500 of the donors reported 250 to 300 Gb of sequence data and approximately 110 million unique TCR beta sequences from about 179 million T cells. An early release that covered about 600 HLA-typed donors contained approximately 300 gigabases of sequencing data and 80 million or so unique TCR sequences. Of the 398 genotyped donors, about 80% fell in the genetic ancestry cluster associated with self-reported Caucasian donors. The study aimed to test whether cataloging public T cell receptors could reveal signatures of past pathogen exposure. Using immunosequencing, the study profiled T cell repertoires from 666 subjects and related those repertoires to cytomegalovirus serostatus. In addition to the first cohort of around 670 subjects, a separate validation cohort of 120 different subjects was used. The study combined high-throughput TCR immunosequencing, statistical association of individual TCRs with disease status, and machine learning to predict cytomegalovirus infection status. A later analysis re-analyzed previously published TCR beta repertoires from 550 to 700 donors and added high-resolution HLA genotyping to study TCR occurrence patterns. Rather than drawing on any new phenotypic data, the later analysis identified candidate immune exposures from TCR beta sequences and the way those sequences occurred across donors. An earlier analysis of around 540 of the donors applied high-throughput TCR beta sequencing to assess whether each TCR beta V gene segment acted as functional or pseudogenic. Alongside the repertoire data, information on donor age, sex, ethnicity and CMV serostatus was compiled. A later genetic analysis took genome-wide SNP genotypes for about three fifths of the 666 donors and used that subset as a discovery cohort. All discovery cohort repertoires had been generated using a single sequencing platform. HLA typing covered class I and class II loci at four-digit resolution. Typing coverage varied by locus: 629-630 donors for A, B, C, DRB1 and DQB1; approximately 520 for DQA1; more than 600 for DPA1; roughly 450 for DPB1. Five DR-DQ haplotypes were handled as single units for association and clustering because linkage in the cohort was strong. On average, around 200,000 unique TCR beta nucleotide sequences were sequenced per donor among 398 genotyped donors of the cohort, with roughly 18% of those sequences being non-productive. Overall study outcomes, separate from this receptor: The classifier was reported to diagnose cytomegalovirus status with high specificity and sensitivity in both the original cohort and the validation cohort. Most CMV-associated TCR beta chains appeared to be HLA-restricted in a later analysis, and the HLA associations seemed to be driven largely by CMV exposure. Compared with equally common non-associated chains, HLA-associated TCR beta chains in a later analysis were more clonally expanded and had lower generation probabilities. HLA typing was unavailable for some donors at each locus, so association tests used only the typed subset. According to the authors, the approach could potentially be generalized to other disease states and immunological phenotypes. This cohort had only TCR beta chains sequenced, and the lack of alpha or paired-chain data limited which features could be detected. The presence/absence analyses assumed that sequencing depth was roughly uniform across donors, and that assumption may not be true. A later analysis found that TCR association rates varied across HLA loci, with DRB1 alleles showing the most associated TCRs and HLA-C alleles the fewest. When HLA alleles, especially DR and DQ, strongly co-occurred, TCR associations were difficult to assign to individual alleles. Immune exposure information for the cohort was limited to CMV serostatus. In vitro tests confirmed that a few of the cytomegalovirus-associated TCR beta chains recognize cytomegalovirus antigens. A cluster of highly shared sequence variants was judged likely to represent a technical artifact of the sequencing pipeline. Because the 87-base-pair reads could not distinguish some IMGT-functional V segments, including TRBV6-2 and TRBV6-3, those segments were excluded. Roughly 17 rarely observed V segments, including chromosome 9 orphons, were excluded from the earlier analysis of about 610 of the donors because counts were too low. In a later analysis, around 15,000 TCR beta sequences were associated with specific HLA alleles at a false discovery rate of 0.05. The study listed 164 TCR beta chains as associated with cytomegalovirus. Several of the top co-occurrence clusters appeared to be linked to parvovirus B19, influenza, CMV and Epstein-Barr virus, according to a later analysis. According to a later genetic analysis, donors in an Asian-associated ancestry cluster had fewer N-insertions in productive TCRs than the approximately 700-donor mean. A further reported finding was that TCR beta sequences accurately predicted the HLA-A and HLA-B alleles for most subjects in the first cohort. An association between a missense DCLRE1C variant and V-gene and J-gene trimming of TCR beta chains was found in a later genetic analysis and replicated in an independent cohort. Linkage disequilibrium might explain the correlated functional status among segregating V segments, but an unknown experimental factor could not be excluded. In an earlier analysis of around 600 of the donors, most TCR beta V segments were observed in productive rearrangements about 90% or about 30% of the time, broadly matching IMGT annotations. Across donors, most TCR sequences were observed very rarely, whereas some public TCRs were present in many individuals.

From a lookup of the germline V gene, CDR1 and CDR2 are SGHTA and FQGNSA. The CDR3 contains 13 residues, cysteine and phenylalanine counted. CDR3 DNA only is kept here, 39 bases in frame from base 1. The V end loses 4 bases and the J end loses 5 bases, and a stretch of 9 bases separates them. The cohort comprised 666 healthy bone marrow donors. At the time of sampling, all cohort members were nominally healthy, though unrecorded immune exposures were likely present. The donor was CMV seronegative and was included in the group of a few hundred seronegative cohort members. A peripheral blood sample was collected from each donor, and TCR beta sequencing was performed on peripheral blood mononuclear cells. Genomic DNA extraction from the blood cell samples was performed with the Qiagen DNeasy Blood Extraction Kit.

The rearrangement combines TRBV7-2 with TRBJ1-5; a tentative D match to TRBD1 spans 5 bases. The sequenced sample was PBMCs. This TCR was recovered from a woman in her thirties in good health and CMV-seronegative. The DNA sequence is TGTGCCAGCAGCTCGGGGGTGGATCAGCCCCAGCATTTT. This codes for CASSSGVDQPQHF.